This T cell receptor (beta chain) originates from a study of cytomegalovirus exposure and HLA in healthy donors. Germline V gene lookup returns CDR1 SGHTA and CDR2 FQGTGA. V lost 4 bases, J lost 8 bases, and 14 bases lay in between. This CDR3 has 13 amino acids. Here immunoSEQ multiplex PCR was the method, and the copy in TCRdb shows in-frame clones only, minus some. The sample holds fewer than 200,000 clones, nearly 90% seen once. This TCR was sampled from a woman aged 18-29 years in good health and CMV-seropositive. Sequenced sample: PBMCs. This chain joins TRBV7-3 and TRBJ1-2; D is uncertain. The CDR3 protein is CASSSDGSEGYTF. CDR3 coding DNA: TGTGCCAGCAGCTCTGACGGCTCGGAGGGCTACACCTTC.